Each of the 28 T cell receptor beta chains below was sequenced from the same sample in a study of cytomegalovirus exposure and HLA in healthy donors (dated by TCRdb to 2015 to 2018). The library was prepared using the immunoSEQ multiplex PCR assay. For the multiplex PCR, a mixture combining 60 forward primers for TCR Vbeta segments and 13 reverse primers for TCR Jbeta segments was used. Drawn from immuneACCESS, this table holds only the in-frame rearrangements with V and J called that TCRdb kept. Clones are partly lost; checked studies trace under half to an unresolved V gene and leave the rest unexplained. The sample has tens of thousands of clones on record. The ten top clones hold approximately 6.8% of the sample. Sequencing was performed on PBMCs. The receptors shown here come from a woman in her thirties or forties in good health and CMV-seronegative.

V gene TRBV10-3 combines with J gene TRBJ2-7; 13 bases match TRBD2. V lost 5 bases to trimming and J lost 1 base; unmatched junction nucleotides: 11. Germline-derived CDR1 and CDR2 are ENHRY and SYGVKD. This CDR3 contains 18 residues. The CDR3 sequence is CAISTRNRTSGGSYEQYF. CDR3 bases: TGTGCCATCAGTACCCGAAACAGGACTAGCGGGGGATCCTACGAGCAGTACTTC.

The chain joins TRBV4-1 to TRBJ2-2, with a weak D call TRBD2 (5 bases). V lost 0 bases, J lost 3 bases, and 11 bases lay in between. The CDR3 length is 16 residues. The V gene's germline CDR1 is MGHRA and CDR2 YSYEKL. In DNA form, the CDR3 reads TGCGCCAGCAGCCAAGAGAGAGGGTCCTACACCGGGGAGCTGTTTTTT. Amino acid sequence: CASSQERGSYTGELFF.

The V and J genes are TRBV6-1 and TRBJ2-7; D unclear. CDR1 MNHNS and CDR2 SASEGT come from the germline V gene. V was pared by 2 bases and J by 4 bases, with 12 bases between. The CDR3 has 14 amino acids. CDR3: CASSERVLPYEQYF. The CDR3 nucleotides read TGTGCCAGCAGTGAACGGGTGCTACCGTACGAGCAGTACTTC.

This sequence joins TRBV4-2 and TRBJ1-2; no definite D call. Per the germline V gene, CDR1 is LGHNA and CDR2 is YNFKEQ. The CDR3 extends over 12 amino acids. V lost 3 bases to trimming and J lost 8 bases, with 10 bases between them. For the CDR3, the DNA is TGTGCCAGCAGCCAGGCGGCCACGGGCTACACCTTC. Translation: CASSQAATGYTF.

V usage is TRBV5-1 and J usage is TRBJ1-2, with 10 bases lining up with TRBD1. The CDR3 spans 15 residues. J was trimmed by 5 bases and V by 0 bases; bases with no gene match: 4. Germline V gene lookup returns CDR1 SGHRS and CDR2 YFSETQ. CDR3 loop: CASSLEGTGDYGYTF. DNA for the CDR3: TGCGCCAGCAGCTTGGAAGGGACAGGGGATTATGGCTACACCTTC.

This chain joins TRBV7-2 and TRBJ2-1; 7 bases fit TRBD1. The CDR3 length is 14 residues. The J segment lost 5 bases and the V segment lost 7 bases, leaving 8 bases of the junction unmatched. Germline V CDR1 and CDR2: SGHTA, FQGNSA. CDR3: CASTPTGQDNEQFF. CDR3 DNA: TGTGCCAGCACCCCGACAGGGCAAGACAATGAGCAGTTCTTC.

This chain uses TRBV2 with TRBJ2-2; 8 nucleotides line up with TRBD1. V was clipped by 2 bases and J by 7 bases; unmatched bases: 9. The CDR3 has 16 amino acids. From germline, CDR1 is SNHLY and CDR2 FYNNEI. The CDR3 nucleotides are TGTGCCAGCAGTGAACTTGGGCAGGGGGCAAGCGGGGAGCTGTTTTTT. As protein: CASSELGQGASGELFF.

This chain uses TRBV5-8 with TRBJ2-5; 7 nucleotides align to TRBD1. CDR1 and CDR2 (germline): SGHTS, YDEGEE. CDR3 length: 15 amino acids. V dropped 3 bases and J dropped 2; count of bases not matched to a gene: 7. The CDR3 sequence: CASSWETGQQETQYF. CDR3 nucleotide sequence: TGTGCCAGCAGCTGGGAAACGGGACAGCAAGAGACCCAGTACTTC.

The chain links TRBV10-2 to TRBJ2-5; TRBD2 agrees at 9 bases. This CDR3 has 15 amino acids. Losses at the gene ends were 3 bases for V and 4 bases for J; bases not matched to a gene: 6. Per the germline V gene, CDR1 is WSHSY and CDR2 is SAAADI. The CDR3 bases are TGCGCCAGCAGTGATGGCGGGGGGGCCTCAGAGACCCAGTACTTC. Translated: CASSDGGGASETQYF.

The rearrangement joins TRBV7-2 to TRBJ2-7; 8 bases are shared with TRBD1. From germline, CDR1 is SGHTA and CDR2 FQGNSA. The CDR3 totals 14 residues. V lost 5 bases and J lost 7; bases outside the gene matches: 10. CDR3 sequence (DNA): TGTGCCAGCAGCCGCGGGACAGGCTCCCTAGAGCAGTACTTC. As protein: CASSRGTGSLEQYF.

V and J are TRBV9 and TRBJ1-3; D not certain. The CDR3 loop spans 16 amino acids. The ends were cut back, 4 bases at V and 1 base at J, with 15 bases in the middle. Germline values: CDR1 SGDLS, CDR2 YYNGEE. The CDR3 loop is CASSPRPGGSGNTIYF. CDR3 in DNA: TGTGCCAGCAGCCCCCGGCCCGGAGGGTCTGGAAACACCATATATTTT.

The V gene is TRBV7-6, the J gene TRBJ2-1; 8 bases are a match to TRBD2. This CDR3 is 16 amino acids long. Germline V gene sequence: CDR1 SGHVS, CDR2 FNYEAQ. J gave up 4 bases and V 0 bases, and 5 bases lay outside the gene matches. CDR3 amino acids: CASSLAAGGSYNEQFF. CDR3 nucleotides: TGTGCCAGCAGCTTAGCGGCGGGGGGATCATACAATGAGCAGTTCTTC.

The chain has TRBV27 and TRBJ2-7, with 7 nucleotides matching TRBD1. The V segment lost 0 bases and the J segment 4 bases; nucleotides outside the gene matches: 9. Germline values: CDR1 MNHEY, CDR2 SMNVEV (reference sequence). The CDR3 loop spans 16 amino acids. The CDR3 region is CASSLSIGGQPYEQYF. As DNA, the CDR3 is TGTGCCAGCAGTTTATCCATAGGGGGACAGCCTTACGAGCAGTACTTC.

The J gene is TRBJ2-2, the V gene TRBV11-2; TRBD1 aligns across 9 bases. The CDR3 has 17 residues. Trimming at V came to 1 base and at J to 4 bases, leaving 7 bases not matched to a gene. CDR1 and CDR2 (germline): SGHAT, FQNNGV. CDR3 DNA sequence: TGTGCCAGCAGCTTAGTCCACGGACAGGGGAGCACCGGGGAGCTGTTTTTT. This codes for CASSLVHGQGSTGELFF.

The chain has TRBV19 and TRBJ2-1; 15 nucleotides match TRBD2. The CDR3 has 18 residues. Germline CDR1 LNHDA, CDR2 SQIVND (reference sequence). J lost 0 bases, V lost 3 bases, and 3 bases had no gene match. This CDR3 is CASSIGLAGGSSYNEQFF. The CDR3 DNA is TGTGCCAGTAGTATCGGACTAGCGGGAGGGTCCTCCTACAATGAGCAGTTCTTC.

This CDR3 is CASSLGGGSSYEQYF. The CDR3 bases are TGTGCCAGCAGTCTCGGCGGGGGGAGCTCCTACGAGCAGTACTTC. The chain is built from TRBV28 and TRBJ2-7; 8 nucleotides align to TRBD2. The V and J ends lost 5 bases and 0 bases, in that order; junction bases with no gene match: 6. This CDR3 comprises 15 residues. In germline, CDR1 is MDHEN, CDR2 SYDVKM.

The chain links TRBV7-2 to TRBJ1-2; D may be TRBD1 (6 bases). Trimming cost V 1 base and J 8 bases, with 17 bases left between them. The CDR3 is 15 residues long. Looked up from germline, CDR1 is SGHTA and CDR2 is FQGNSA. DNA for the CDR3: TGTGCCAGCAGCTTAGGACTAACAGGGTTGGAGGGCTACACCTTC. This sequence encodes CASSLGLTGLEGYTF.

The rearrangement uses TRBV5-6 and TRBJ1-3, with a weak D call TRBD1 (6 bases). The CDR3 covers 15 residues. Germline CDR1 is SGHDT and CDR2 is YYEEEE. V was trimmed by 6 bases and J by 0 bases, leaving 13 bases between them. The CDR3 DNA follows: TGTGCCAGCATCTTCAGGGGCCCCTCTGGAAACACCATATATTTT. This translates into CASIFRGPSGNTIYF.

The gene calls are TRBV5-5 and TRBJ2-1, with 7 bases aligning to TRBD1. V lost 4 bases to trimming and J lost 9 bases; unmatched junction nucleotides: 10. The CDR3 contains 14 residues. From germline, CDR1 is SGHKS and CDR2 YYEKEE (reference sequence). This chain's CDR3 is CASSRQGSTGEQFF. In nucleotides, the CDR3 is TGTGCCAGCAGCCGACAGGGCTCGACAGGTGAGCAGTTCTTC.

The chain carries TRBV19 and TRBJ2-5, with 10 bases aligning to TRBD1. Trimming cost V 1 base and J 4 bases; bases outside gene matches: 6. CDR3 size: 16 residues. Germline V gene data show CDR1 as LNHDA and CDR2 as SQIVND (reference sequence). The DNA for the CDR3 is TGTGCCAGTAGTATAGGGGGGACAGGGGCGGGAGAGACCCAGTACTTC. This encodes CASSIGGTGAGETQYF.

The rearrangement joins TRBV4-1 to TRBJ1-1; D not resolved. CDR3 size: 18 residues. The V end was cut by 0 bases, the J end by 0 bases, with 17 bases between. CDR1 MGHRA and CDR2 YSYEKL come from the germline V gene. The CDR3 spells CASSQDREWTGMNTEAFF. CDR3 DNA sequence: TGCGCCAGCAGCCAAGATCGGGAGTGGACTGGGATGAACACTGAAGCTTTCTTT.

The rearrangement joins TRBV10-3 to TRBJ1-5, with D tentatively TRBD1 (6 bases). CDR3 length: 13 residues. V gave up 7 bases and J gave up 3 bases, with 10 bases separating them. The germline gives CDR1 ENHRY, CDR2 SYGVKD. CDR3 sequence reads: CAITGGLNQPQHF. The DNA of the CDR3 is TGTGCCATCACGGGGGGGCTCAATCAGCCCCAGCATTTT.

The rearrangement uses TRBV19 and TRBJ2-5, with 9 bases lining up with TRBD1. The CDR3 length is 15 residues. Trimming cost V 3 bases and J 2 bases; bases outside gene matches: 4. In germline, CDR1 is LNHDA, CDR2 SQIVND (reference sequence). Here the CDR3 DNA reads TGTGCCAGTAGTATCCCCGGGACAGGGCAAGAGACCCAGTACTTC. Its translation: CASSIPGTGQETQYF.

This chain uses TRBV6-5 with TRBJ1-2, with 7 bases identical to TRBD1. The CDR3 is 14 residues long. The V segment lost 5 bases and the J segment 4 bases; nucleotides outside the gene matches: 7. CDR1 is MNHEY and CDR2 is SVGAGI in the germline V gene. The chain's CDR3 is CASSEGQAPYGYTF. CDR3 nucleotide sequence: TGTGCCAGCAGTGAAGGACAGGCGCCCTATGGCTACACCTTC.

The rearrangement uses TRBV5-1 and TRBJ1-2, with 9 bases identical to TRBD1. V trimming: 3 bases; J trimming: 5 bases; junction bases outside the gene matches: 2. This CDR3 contains 13 residues. Germline CDR1 is SGHRS and CDR2 is YFSETQ. The chain's CDR3 is CASSWDREYGYTF. The CDR3 coding sequence is TGCGCCAGCAGCTGGGACAGGGAGTATGGCTACACCTTC.

The chain carries TRBV7-7 and TRBJ2-2, with 13 bases fitting TRBD2. This CDR3 is 15 amino acids long. J was trimmed by 7 bases and V by 5 bases; bases with no gene match: 4. Germline V gene data show CDR1 as SSHAT and CDR2 as FNYEAQ (reference sequence). The CDR3 reads CASSPGLAGLGELFF. CDR3 in DNA: TGTGCCAGCAGCCCGGGACTAGCGGGACTCGGGGAGCTGTTTTTT.

The J gene is TRBJ1-4, the V gene TRBV29-1; 10 bases are shared with TRBD1. With 7 bases clipped from V and 5 bases from J, the junction kept 1 base outside the gene matches. The germline CDR1 and CDR2 sequences are SQVTM and ANQGSEA. The CDR3 runs 12 residues. The CDR3 reads CSAGQGNEKLFF. DNA for the CDR3: TGCAGCGCGGGACAGGGGAATGAAAAACTGTTTTTT.

This chain connects TRBV30 to TRBJ1-5, with D possibly TRBD1 on 6 matching bases. CDR1 and CDR2 from the germline V gene are GTSNPN and SVGIG (reference sequence). V was trimmed by 0 bases and J by 7 bases, leaving 19 bases between them. This CDR3 contains 16 residues. CDR3 in DNA: TGTGCCTGGAGTGTACAGGGCGGACAATTGGGCCAGCCCCAGCATTTT. This gives the protein CAWSVQGGQLGQPQHF.